This T cell receptor beta chain was found in a study of T cells in Graves' hyperthyroidism and ophthalmopathy. Newly diagnosed hyperthyroidism patients aged 18 to 65 years had disease lasting under 2 months. Clinical symptoms, serum thyroxine and TRAb, thyroid ultrasound and orbital computed tomography together formed the diagnostic basis. This clonotype was detected only a few times. V shed 4 bases and J shed 7 bases, with 16 bases lying between them. Germline V lookup: CDR1 MGHDK, CDR2 SYGVNS. The CDR3 contains 15 residues. Authors of the study amplified TCR beta CDR3 regions from RNA transcripts. In the first-round RT-PCR of the TCR CDR3, the HTBI primer set was used. A single record per CDR3 protein comes from TCRdb applying MiXCR to the multiplex PCR reads. Here the sample spans a few hundred thousand distinct CDR3 sequences, about 15% being singletons.

The sequenced material came from blood. The sequence was obtained from a woman aged 25 to 45 with Graves' hyperthyroidism. The gene calls are TRBV25-1 and TRBJ2-2; tentative D call: TRBD2 (7 bases). CDR3 region: CASSGGGGADGELFF. The CDR3 DNA reads TGTGCCAGCAGTGGGGGGGGGGGCGCGGACGGGGAGCTGTTTTTT. Full variable domain (missing parts from reference TRBV25-1 and TRBJ2-2): EADIYQTPRYLVIGTGKKITLECSQTMGHDKMYWYQQDPGMELHLIHYSYGVNSTEKGDLSSESTVSRIRTEHFPLTLESARPSHTSQYLCASSGGGGADGELFFGEGSRLTVL.